The clone carrying this T cell receptor beta chain was detected a few times. Its target is unknown. This PCR relied on a set of 60 Vbeta primers and 13 Jbeta primers. Data came from immunoSEQ multiplex PCR; TCRdb stores just in-frame clones and leaves some out. The data show some 140,000 clones, 60% to 85% seen once. This CDR3 has 15 amino acids. The germline gives CDR1 MNHNY, CDR2 SVGAGI (reference sequence). V lost 7 bases and J lost 7, with 19 bases in between. This sample is drawn from a study of cytomegalovirus exposure and HLA in healthy donors. Study outcomes and limitations: Across all donors, roughly uniform sequencing depth was an assumption of the presence/absence analyses.

The chain combines TRBV6-6 with TRBJ1-4, with a possible D match to TRBD1 (5 bases). Sequencing was carried out using PBMCs. This clonotype originated in a male donor in good health and CMV-seropositive. The CDR3 is CASTYKDSEREKLFF. Written as DNA, the CDR3 is TGTGCCAGCACCTACAAAGACAGTGAACGTGAAAAACTGTTTTTT.